This T cell receptor (beta chain) was sequenced in a study of technical replicates of blood from a handful of donors. The CDR3 runs to 18 residues. Losses at the gene ends were 0 bases for V and 7 bases for J; bases not matched to a gene: 14. Germline CDR1 is SGHRS and CDR2 is YFSETQ. The protocol was immunoSEQ multiplex PCR, while the TCRdb copy is restricted to in-frame clones and leaves out a portion. This table holds just under 100,000 clones, 95% found once. The specimen sequenced was T cells isolated from PBMCs. V is TRBV5-1 and J is TRBJ1-2, with 11 bases fitting TRBD1. The source of this sequence is a human donor in good health. CDR3 amino acids: CASSLGARIPGTGGGYTF. The CDR3 nucleotides read TGCGCCAGCAGCTTGGGGGCTCGGATACCCGGGACAGGGGGTGGCTACACCTTC.